These 23 T cell receptor beta chains were all obtained from the same sample, sequenced in a study of T-cell reconstitution after alpha-beta-depleted transplantation in children. The library targeted TCRbeta and was prepared with unique molecular identifiers. TCRdb fed the PCR reads into MiXCR, producing one record per CDR3 protein. Of over 200,000 distinct CDR3 sequences in the sample, 8.4% were seen once. The sample here was PBMCs, mostly from graft donor cells, taken 360 days after TCRalphabeta/CD19-depleted stem cell transplant. These receptors originate from a male patient aged 2-15 years who had a stem cell transplant for acute myeloid leukemia, so the T cells may come from the graft donor.

Ten or more counts support this clonotype. The chain joins TRBV20-1 to TRBJ2-7; D perhaps matches TRBD1 (5 bases). The CDR3 is 12 residues long. Germline CDR1 and CDR2: DFQATT and SNEGSKA (reference sequence). The CDR3 region has the DNA TGCAGGGGGCCAGGCGGCTATTACGAGCAGTACGTC. It translates to CRGPGGYYEQYV.

This clonotype was recorded at least ten times. The chain links TRBV3-1 to TRBJ1-1; no clear D. V dropped 4 bases and J dropped 7 bases, with 16 bases sitting between them. Germline-derived CDR1 and CDR2 are LGHDT and YNNKEL (reference sequence). The CDR3 loop spans 14 amino acids. CDR3 loop: CASSPRRNAFEAFF. The CDR3 region has the DNA TGTGCCAGCAGCCCCAGGAGAAACGCGTTTGAAGCTTTCTTT.

The table lists this clonotype with a few counts. The CDR3 coding sequence is TGTGCCAGCAGTTCTTTGACAGGGTTGAACTATGGCTACACCTTC. It translates to CASSSLTGLNYGYTF. The chain couples TRBV27 to TRBJ1-2, with TRBD1 identical over 7 bases. The V and J ends lost 4 bases and 2 bases, in that order; junction bases with no gene match: 7. Looked up from germline, CDR1 is MNHEY and CDR2 is SMNVEV (reference sequence). The CDR3 consists of 15 residues.

Many counts were recorded for this clonotype. The CDR3 region has the DNA TGTGCCAGCAGTTTAGCCCCTCAGGGAACTGAAGCTTTCTTT. Amino acids: CASSLAPQGTEAFF. The genes are TRBV12-3 or TRBV12-4 and TRBJ1-1, with D possibly matching TRBD1 (5 bases). The V gene lost 0 bases and the J gene lost 5 bases, with 10 bases spanning the gap. The CDR3 runs to 14 residues.

This clonotype was counted at least ten times. The J gene is TRBJ2-7, the V gene TRBV10-3; D is unclear. In germline, CDR1 is ENHRY, CDR2 SYGVKD. V lost 6 bases and J lost 1, with 7 bases in between. This CDR3 is 12 amino acids long. This CDR3 reads CAISGRSYEQYF. CDR3 DNA sequence: TGTGCCATCAGCGGAAGATCCTACGAGCAGTACTTC.

The sample holds a few counts of this clonotype. The chain uses TRBV5-6 and TRBJ2-7, with 8 bases identical to TRBD2. CDR1 and CDR2 from the germline V gene are SGHDT and YYEEEE. V was pared by 1 base and J by 5 bases, with 5 bases of the junction left unmatched. The CDR3 covers 14 residues. The CDR3 coding sequence is TGTGCCAGCAGCTTGCCTAGCGGGCTTGACGAGCAGTACTTC. Encoded protein: CASSLPSGLDEQYF.

This clonotype was picked up many times. The chain is built from TRBV5-1 and TRBJ2-1, with TRBD2 matching over 12 bases. The CDR3 has 15 residues. Germline assignment: CDR1 SGHRS and CDR2 YFSETQ. The ends lost 6 bases at V and 8 bases at J; junction bases unmatched: 9. CDR3 sequence reads: CASTPGLAGTYEQFF. As DNA, the CDR3 is TGCGCCAGCACCCCCGGACTAGCGGGGACCTATGAGCAGTTCTTC.

This clonotype was seen once. The missing conserved phenylalanine or tryptophan at the end of this CDR3 makes a read error likely. The chain employs TRBV5-1 and TRBJ1-2, with no clear D. V was clipped by 0 bases and J by 1 base, with 10 bases between them. Germline CDR1 is SGHRS and CDR2 is YFSETQ. The CDR3 extends over 15 amino acids. CDR3: CASSLDGEYNYGYTL. The CDR3 DNA follows: TGCGCCAGCAGCTTGGACGGCGAGTATAACTATGGCTACACCCTC.

V is TRBV12-3 or TRBV12-4 and J is TRBJ1-1, with D tentatively TRBD1 (5 bases). V was pared by 5 bases and J by 1 base, with 17 bases between. The CDR3 length is 16 residues. This CDR3 reads CASSPPRGTANTEAFF. The CDR3 region has the DNA TGTGCCAGCAGTCCTCCCCGAGGGACCGCGAACACTGAAGCTTTCTTT.

This clonotype was counted at least ten times. The genes are TRBV20-1 and TRBJ2-7, with 9 bases lining up with TRBD1. Per the germline V gene, CDR1 is DFQATT and CDR2 is SNEGSKA (reference sequence). The CDR3 spans 13 residues. The ends lost 4 bases at V and 4 bases at J; junction bases unmatched: 5. In DNA form, the CDR3 reads TGCAGTGCTACCCCGGGACAGGGTTACGAGCAGTACTTC. Translating gives CSATPGQGYEQYF.

This clonotype came up many times. The chain combines TRBV20-1 with TRBJ2-3; D is perhaps TRBD1 or TRBD2 (5 bases each). Germline V gene sequence: CDR1 DFQATT, CDR2 SNEGSKA (reference sequence). The germline V and J ends were trimmed by 6 bases and 2 bases, with 9 bases remaining between them. The CDR3 is 12 residues long. CDR3 in DNA: TGCAGTGCCGCAGGGACCACAGATACGCAGTATTTT. It specifies CSAAGTTDTQYF.

The rearrangement uses TRBV28 and TRBJ1-1; the D is unclear. Trimming pared 3 bases from V and 3 bases from J, leaving 8 bases between. The CDR3 covers 13 residues. From germline, CDR1 is MDHEN and CDR2 SYDVKM. The CDR3 nucleotides are TGTGCCAGCAGTTTTGACGGGCACACTGAAGCTTTCTTT. It yields the protein CASSFDGHTEAFF. Variable domain in full (rest from reference TRBV28 and TRBJ1-1): DVKVTQSSRYLVKRTGEKVFLECVQDMDHENMFWYRQDPGLGLRLIYFSYDVKMKEKGDIPEGYSVSREKKERFSLILESASTNQTSMYLCASSFDGHTEAFFGQGTRLTVV.

The sample holds many counts of this clonotype. CDR3 sequence: CSARGLAGETQYF. The CDR3 DNA follows: TGCAGTGCCAGGGGACTAGCCGGTGAGACCCAGTACTTC. The V gene is TRBV20-1, the J gene TRBJ2-5; 9 bases line up with TRBD2. Germline V gene lookup returns CDR1 DFQATT and CDR2 SNEGSKA (reference sequence). The CDR3 consists of 13 residues. With V trimmed by 6 bases and J by 5 bases, 7 bases remained unmatched.

The rearrangement links TRBV4-3 to TRBJ2-2; D remains unclear. V was trimmed by 0 bases and J by 3 bases, leaving 11 bases between them. Germline lookup yields CDR1 LGHNA and CDR2 YSLEER. The CDR3 is 16 residues long. In DNA form, the CDR3 reads TGCGCCAGCAGCCAAGAACTGGTTACTTACACCGGGGAGCTGTTTTTT. It yields the protein CASSQELVTYTGELFF.

This clonotype was counted many times. The chain combines TRBV4-3 with TRBJ2-7; 8 bases map to TRBD2. V gave up 1 base and J gave up 4 bases; unmatched junction bases: 6. The CDR3 consists of 15 residues. Germline V lookup: CDR1 LGHNA, CDR2 YSLEER. CDR3 region: CASSQAPASGYEQYF. The CDR3 bases are TGCGCCAGCAGCCAAGCCCCGGCTAGCGGGTACGAGCAGTACTTC.

CDR3 sequence: CASSLGGPDTDTQYF. CDR3 in DNA: TGCGCCAGCAGCTTGGGGGGACCGGACACAGATACGCAGTATTTT. The chain is built from TRBV5-1 and TRBJ2-3, with D perhaps TRBD1 or TRBD2 (5 bases each). V was cut by 0 bases and J by 2 bases, with 10 bases left in between. The germline gives CDR1 SGHRS, CDR2 YFSETQ. CDR3 length: 15 residues. The whole variable domain, filled in from reference TRBV5-1 and TRBJ2-3, reads KAGVTQTPRYLIKTRGQQVTLSCSPISGHRSVSWYQQTPGQGLQFLFEYFSETQRNKGNFPGRFSGRQFSNSRSEMNVSTLELGDSALYLCASSLGGPDTDTQYFGPGTRLTVL.

This clonotype appeared a few times. V is TRBV6-1 and J is TRBJ2-7; the match to TRBD1 covers 12 bases. The CDR3 has 15 amino acids. Looked up from germline, CDR1 is MNHNS and CDR2 is SASEGT. V was pared by 10 bases and J by 6 bases, with 13 bases of the junction left unmatched. The CDR3 region has the DNA TGTGCCACCAGCTTGTTGGGACAGGGGGCCTCCGAGCAGTACGTC. This translates into CATSLLGQGASEQYV.

This clonotype has more than one count but fewer than ten. This chain uses TRBV12-3 or TRBV12-4 with TRBJ1-5; 9 nucleotides line up with TRBD1. Trimming removed 5 bases from V and 3 bases from J; junction bases left unmatched: 5. The CDR3 has 15 amino acids. In DNA form, the CDR3 reads TGTGCCAGCAGTAGGAGACAGGGGGACAATCAGCCCCAGCATTTT. Translated, it gives CASSRRQGDNQPQHF.

This clonotype was detected ten times or more. This chain links TRBV5-1 with TRBJ2-5; maybe TRBD2 (7 bases). The CDR3 has 16 residues. Germline values: CDR1 SGHRS, CDR2 YFSETQ. Trimming removed 1 base at V and 1 base at J, with 14 bases between. CDR3 region: CASSLSAGAVQETQYF. Here the CDR3 DNA reads TGCGCCAGCAGCTTGTCGGCGGGGGCAGTCCAAGAGACCCAGTACTTC.

V is TRBV5-1 and J is TRBJ2-1; 13 nucleotides align to TRBD2. Per the germline V gene, CDR1 is SGHRS and CDR2 is YFSETQ. V was pared by 5 bases and J by 6 bases, with 8 bases of the junction left unmatched. The length of the CDR3 is 16 residues. The CDR3 nucleotides read TGCGCCAGCAGGTCGGGGGGACTAGCGGGAACCAATGAGCAGTTCTTC. As protein: CASRSGGLAGTNEQFF.

This clonotype was observed a few times. V gene TRBV15 combines with J gene TRBJ2-2, with a weak D call TRBD2 (6 bases). This CDR3 has 11 residues. Trimming took 6 bases from V and 7 from J, leaving 6 bases between them. Germline CDR1 and CDR2: LNHNV and YYDKDF (reference sequence). CDR3 residues: CATRGGGELFF. The CDR3 nucleotides are TGTGCCACCAGGGGGGGCGGGGAGCTGTTTTTT.

This clonotype occurred many times. V and J are TRBV5-1 and TRBJ2-7, with a weak D call TRBD2 (5 bases). The V end lost 2 bases, the J end lost 3 bases, and 9 bases lay between the germline ends. CDR3 length equals 13 residues. Germline CDR1 and CDR2: SGHRS and YFSETQ. The CDR3 loop reads CASSFGRDYEQYF. The CDR3, as DNA: TGCGCCAGCAGCTTCGGCCGGGACTACGAGCAGTACTTC.

The table lists this clonotype with many counts. The chain couples TRBV9 to TRBJ2-5; TRBD2 agrees at 7 bases. Germline trimming cut 3 bases from V and 2 bases from J; bases unmatched to any gene: 10. Germline V gives CDR1 SGDLS, CDR2 YYNGEE. The CDR3 extends over 16 amino acids. The CDR3 sequence: CASSGTAGSRQETQYF. The CDR3 DNA reads as TGTGCCAGCAGCGGAACAGCGGGATCGCGGCAAGAGACCCAGTACTTC. The full variable domain, completed using reference TRBV9 and TRBJ2-5, is DSGVTQTPKHLITATGQRVTLRCSPRSGDLSVYWYQQSLDQGLQFLIQYYNGEERAKGNILERFSAQQFPDLHSELNLSSLELGDSALYFCASSGTAGSRQETQYFGPGTRLLVL.